This T cell receptor (beta chain) was identified during a study of cytotoxic CD8 clonotypes in ibrutinib-treated CLL. About the research overall: Samples had a mean of roughly 280,000 productive templates and roughly 99,000 productive rearrangements.

As to this clone: Antigen specificity is unknown.

Target depth was 1 in 200,000 to 1 in 1 million T cells, about 10x per clonotype. Libraries were prepared by immunoSEQ multiplex PCR; TCRdb keeps only in-frame clonotypes and omits some of them. The sample records some 150,000 clones, around 77% being singletons. General observations from the study: The clonality went up when patients responded to ibrutinib and dropped back toward baseline at progression. Rare overall, public clonotypes shrank or held steady under therapy.

The CDR3 totals 13 residues. Germline loops: CDR1 SGHVS, CDR2 FQNEAQ. Unmatched junction bases numbered 5, after V lost 4 bases and J lost 5 bases. The chain uses TRBV7-8 and TRBJ2-7; 7 nucleotides align to TRBD1. This specimen was PBMCs, taken after 12 months of ibrutinib treatment. The TCR sequence derives from a human donor with chronic lymphocytic leukemia. The CDR3 sequence: CASSSRTGDEQYF. The CDR3 region has the DNA TGTGCCAGCAGCTCGCGGACAGGCGACGAGCAGTACTTC.